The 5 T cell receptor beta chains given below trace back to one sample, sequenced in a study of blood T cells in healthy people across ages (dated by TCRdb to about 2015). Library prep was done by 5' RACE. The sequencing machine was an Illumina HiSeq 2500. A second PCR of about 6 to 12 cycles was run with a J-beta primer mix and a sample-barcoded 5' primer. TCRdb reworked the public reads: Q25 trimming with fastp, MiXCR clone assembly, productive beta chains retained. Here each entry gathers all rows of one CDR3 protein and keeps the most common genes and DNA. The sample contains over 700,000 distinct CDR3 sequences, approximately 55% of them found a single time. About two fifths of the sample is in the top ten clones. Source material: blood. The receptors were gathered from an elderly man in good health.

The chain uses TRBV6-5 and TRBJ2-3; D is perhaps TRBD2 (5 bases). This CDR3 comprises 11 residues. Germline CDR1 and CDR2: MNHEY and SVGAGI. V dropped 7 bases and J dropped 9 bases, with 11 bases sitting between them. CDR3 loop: CASKEELTQYF. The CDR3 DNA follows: TGTGCCAGCAAGGAGGAGTTGACGCAGTATTTT.

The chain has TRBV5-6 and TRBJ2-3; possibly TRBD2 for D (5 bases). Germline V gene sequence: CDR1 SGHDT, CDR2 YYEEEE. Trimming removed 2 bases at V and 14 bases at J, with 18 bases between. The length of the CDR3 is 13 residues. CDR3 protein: CASSFSSTGYAYF. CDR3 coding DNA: TGTGCCAGCAGCTTTTCCAGCACGGGATACGCGTATTTT.

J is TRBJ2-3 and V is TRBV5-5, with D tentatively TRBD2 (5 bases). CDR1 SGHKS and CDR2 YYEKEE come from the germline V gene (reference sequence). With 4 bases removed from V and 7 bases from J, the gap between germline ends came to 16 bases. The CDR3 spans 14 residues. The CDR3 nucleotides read TGTGCCAGCAGCGAACGGTCACTAGGGAATACGCAGTATTTT. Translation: CASSERSLGNTQYF.

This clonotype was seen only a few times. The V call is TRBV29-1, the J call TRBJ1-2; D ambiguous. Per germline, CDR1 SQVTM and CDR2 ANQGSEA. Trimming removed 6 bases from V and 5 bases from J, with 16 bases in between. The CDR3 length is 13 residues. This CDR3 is CSVKAGSLYGYTF. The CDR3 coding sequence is TGCAGCGTGAAAGCTGGTTCGCTATATGGCTACACCTTC.

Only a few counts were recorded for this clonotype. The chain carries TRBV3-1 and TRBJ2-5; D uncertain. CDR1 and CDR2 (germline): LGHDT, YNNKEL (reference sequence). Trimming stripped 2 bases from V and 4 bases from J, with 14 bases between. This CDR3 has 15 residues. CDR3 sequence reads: CASSQLPRSRETQYF. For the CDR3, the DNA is TGTGCCAGCAGCCAACTCCCCCGGAGTCGAGAGACCCAGTACTTC.